This TCR beta chain was identified during a study of shared clonotypes between healthy human individuals (dated by TCRdb to about 2020). Turning to the overall study: Three men and two women, aged 18 to 49 years, made up the cohort. For each donor, three plates each were used for CD4 naive and CD4 memory, two plates were used for CD8 naive, and one plate was used for CD8 memory. The study deeply sequenced blood TCR repertoires of about 5 healthy adults to estimate repertoire size and the extent of clonotype sharing between individuals. To increase sequencing depth and limit assay-specific biases, different laboratories used diverse techniques to prepare libraries and sequence TCR repertoires. Leukapheresis yielded between about 0.9 and 10 billion PBMCs per donor. Overall results and qualifications from the work: Pairwise subsampling led to the expectation that sequencing depth would affect the degree of clonotype sharing among donors. Sampling was restricted to blood, and TCR repertoires in tissue are likely to differ from TCR repertoires in blood. Estimated clonotype richness was generally larger for naive than for memory subsets. Approximately 4.8% of naive CD4, more than 3% of naive CD8, 2% to 2.5% of memory CD4, and 0.4% of memory CD8 clonotypes were shared across a few donors. Higher generation probabilities were observed for clonotypes shared by all four sorted-subset donors than for non-shared clonotypes. Incomplete sequencing was indicated by rarefaction of sorted-subset datasets, despite the large sequencing depth. The genetic and exposure-history diversity represented was limited by the small number of donors.

In the case of this clone: Its antigen remains unidentified. Base qualities were left out, and no much larger clone turns up one base away.

Using the deep immunoSEQ assay, TCR CDR3 regions were amplified from genomic DNA by multiplex PCR. For each cell subset, the extracted genomic DNA was distributed evenly across all wells of several immunoSEQ 96-well plates, and each plate served as one replicate. For sorted subsets, around 0.2 ug of genomic DNA, equivalent to some 30,000 T cell genomes, went into each replicate PCR. The purified libraries were quantified using a Qubit 3.0 fluorometer, sized with a Bioanalyzer 2100, and then quantified again using the KAPA Library Quantification kit. Every immunoSEQ 96-well plate was sequenced on a separate single-read 150-cycle Illumina NextSeq 550 flow cell. The study's own analysis went as follows. Because the immunoSEQ output included only junctional sequences and no quality scores, the filtering could not be the same as the filtering used for full-length reads. To assign V/J genes and CDR3, sequences were annotated using PyIR, a Python wrapper for IgBLAST v1.9, with IMGT germline references. Reads were filtered out if the reads had weak V/J assignments (E-value above 1e-6), no CDR3, stop codons, out-of-frame junctions, or ambiguous translated residues. A V3J clonotype was defined by an identical inferred V gene, J gene, and CDR3 amino acid sequence. The percentage overlap between two repertoires was calculated by dividing the number of shared unique clonotypes by the size of the smaller repertoire. RTK rarefaction, the Chao1 estimator, and Recon v2.1 estimates of unobserved clonotypes were used to assess repertoire richness. Generation probabilities for all TCRbeta clonotypes obtained by the gDNA method from a handful of donors were computed using OLGA. Here the immuneACCESS table is served through TCRdb, limited to in-frame sequences with V and J called. Missing clones are a known gap in these copies; in checked studies unresolved V genes cover under half, and the rest lacks a known reason. The D gene and trimming were derived from the DNA, and the V and J assignments and clone size from that table. Across this sample there are more than 850,000 clones, with 75% to 85% seen only once. Around 0.47% of the sample belongs to the ten largest clones.

Including the terminal cysteine and phenylalanine, the CDR3 comprises 15 residues. The sequence is cut down to CDR3 DNA, 45 bases in frame from base 1. The germline V gene sets CDR1 to SGHTA and CDR2 to FQGNSA. Unmatched junction bases come to 5, with V trimmed by 5 bases and J by 1 base. Donors were healthy HIV-negative adults with no recently reported acute infections or vaccinations. Only Caucasian adults living in Nashville, Tennessee, USA were represented among the donors. CD4+ T cells were enriched by magnetic negative selection, after which naive cells were positively selected on CD45RA and the negative fraction was taken as the memory subset. Blood was collected by leukapheresis, and PBMCs were isolated by Ficoll-Histopaque density gradient centrifugation and then cryopreserved in liquid nitrogen vapor phase. Purity and quantity of every magnetically sorted T cell population were checked by analytical flow cytometry. From each sorted fraction, genomic DNA was isolated and quantified by UV absorbance on a Nanodrop 2000c.

This TCR was sampled from a man between 18 and 29 years old in good health. Some clones in this sample may be carry-over from other donors' samples. The rearrangement combines TRBV7-2 with TRBJ1-1; 9 bases in the junction line up with TRBD1. Sequenced material: memory CD4+ T cells from PBMCs. Interpreted using the paper, the cell subset or site label stands for: CD45RA-negative fraction. The CDR3 loop reads CASSPGTGPNTEAFF. The nucleotide sequence is TGTGCCAGCAGCCCTGGGACAGGGCCGAACACTGAAGCTTTCTTT.